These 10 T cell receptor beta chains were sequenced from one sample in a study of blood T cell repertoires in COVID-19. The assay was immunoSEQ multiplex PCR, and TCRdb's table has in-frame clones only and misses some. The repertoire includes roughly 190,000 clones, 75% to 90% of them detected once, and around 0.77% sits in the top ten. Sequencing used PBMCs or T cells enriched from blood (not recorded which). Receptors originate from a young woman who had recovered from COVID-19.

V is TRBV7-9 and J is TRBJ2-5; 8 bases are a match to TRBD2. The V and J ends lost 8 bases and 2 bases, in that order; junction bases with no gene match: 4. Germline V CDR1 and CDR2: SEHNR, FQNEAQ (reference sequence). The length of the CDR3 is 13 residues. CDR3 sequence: CASLPSGQETQYF. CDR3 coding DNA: TGTGCCAGCCTCCCTAGCGGGCAAGAGACCCAGTACTTC.

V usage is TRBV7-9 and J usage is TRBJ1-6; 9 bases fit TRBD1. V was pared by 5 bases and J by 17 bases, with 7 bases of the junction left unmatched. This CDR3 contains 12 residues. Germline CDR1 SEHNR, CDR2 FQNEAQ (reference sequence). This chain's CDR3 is CASSHAWDRVHF. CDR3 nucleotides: TGTGCCAGCAGCCACGCGTGGGACAGGGTCCACTTT.

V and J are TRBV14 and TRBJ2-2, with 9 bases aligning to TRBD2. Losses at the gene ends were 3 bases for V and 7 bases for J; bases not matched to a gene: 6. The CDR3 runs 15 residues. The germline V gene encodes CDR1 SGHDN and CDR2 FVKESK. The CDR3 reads CASSQILAGVGELFF. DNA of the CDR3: TGTGCCAGCAGCCAGATATTAGCGGGAGTCGGGGAGCTGTTTTTT.

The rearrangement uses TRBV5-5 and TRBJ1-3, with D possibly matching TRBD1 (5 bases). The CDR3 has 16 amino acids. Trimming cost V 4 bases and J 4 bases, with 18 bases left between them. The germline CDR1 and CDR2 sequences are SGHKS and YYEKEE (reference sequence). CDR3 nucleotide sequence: TGTGCCAGCAGCCGTACCGGGCAGGGTACCGGAAACACCATATATTTT. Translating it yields CASSRTGQGTGNTIYF.

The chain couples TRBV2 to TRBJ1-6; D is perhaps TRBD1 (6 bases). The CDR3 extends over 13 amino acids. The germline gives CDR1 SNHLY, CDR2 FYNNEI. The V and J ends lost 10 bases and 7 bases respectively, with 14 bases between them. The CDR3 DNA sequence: TGTGCCACCGAAACAGGGTACAATTCACCCCTCCACTTT. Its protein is CATETGYNSPLHF.

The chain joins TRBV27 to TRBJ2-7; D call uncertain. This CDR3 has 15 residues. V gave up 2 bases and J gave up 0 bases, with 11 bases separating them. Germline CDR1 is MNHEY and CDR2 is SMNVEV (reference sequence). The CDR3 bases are TGTGCCAGCAGTTTAGTTGGCGGTCGCTCCTACGAGCAGTACTTC. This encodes CASSLVGGRSYEQYF.

DNA of the CDR3: TGCGCCAGCCGTAGGGACACCGCCACCCCAATTTTTAATTCACCCCTCCACTTT. Its protein product is CASRRDTATPIFNSPLHF. This chain joins TRBV10-2 and TRBJ1-6, with D possibly matching TRBD1 (6 bases). There are 18 residues in the CDR3. Germline CDR1 is WSHSY and CDR2 is SAAADI. With 8 bases removed from V and 6 bases from J, the gap between germline ends came to 26 bases.

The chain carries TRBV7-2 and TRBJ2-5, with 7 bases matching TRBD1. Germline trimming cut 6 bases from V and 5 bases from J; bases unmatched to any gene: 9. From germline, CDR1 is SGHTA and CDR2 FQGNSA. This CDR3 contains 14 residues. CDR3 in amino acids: CASRKAGGWETQYF. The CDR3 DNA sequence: TGTGCCAGCAGAAAAGCAGGGGGTTGGGAGACCCAGTACTTC.

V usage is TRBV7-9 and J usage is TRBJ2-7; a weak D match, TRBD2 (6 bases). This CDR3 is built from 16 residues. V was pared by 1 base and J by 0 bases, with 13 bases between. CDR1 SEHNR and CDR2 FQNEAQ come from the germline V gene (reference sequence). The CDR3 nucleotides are TGTGCCAGCAGCTTAGTTTTGAGGGAGGACTCCTACGAGCAGTACTTC. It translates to CASSLVLREDSYEQYF.

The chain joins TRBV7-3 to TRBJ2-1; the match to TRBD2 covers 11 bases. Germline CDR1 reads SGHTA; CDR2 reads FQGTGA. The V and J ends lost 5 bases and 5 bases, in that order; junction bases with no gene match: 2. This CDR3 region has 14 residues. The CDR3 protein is CASSLAGGNNEQFF. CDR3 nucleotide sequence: TGTGCCAGCAGCCTAGCGGGAGGTAACAATGAGCAGTTCTTC.